This TCR beta chain was identified in a study of Ad26.COV2.S vaccination and SARS-CoV-2 variants. Whole-study context: The study gave Ad26.COV2.S intramuscularly, once or twice 56 days apart. Study observations and caveats: It was reported that spike-specific CD8+ and CD4+ T cell responses were substantially broad after vaccination. People who got the vaccine or the placebo had similar non-spike TCR breadth.

Treatment indicated: some 20 received Ad26.COV2.S at low or high dose, single or two shots; about five received placebo; per-sample allocation not given. Sampling was done on day 63 after the first vaccine or placebo injection. A word on this clone: Its antigen is not known.

The protocol was immunoSEQ multiplex PCR, while the TCRdb copy is restricted to in-frame clones and leaves out a portion. The sample lists approximately 300,000 clones; around 83% were seen once. V was cut by 4 bases and J by 5 bases, with 11 bases left in between. This CDR3 contains 13 residues. Germline V CDR1 and CDR2: SGHTA, FQGNSA. The sequence came from a person between 18 and 65 years old who received the Ad26.COV2.S COVID-19 vaccine or a placebo. This sequence joins TRBV7-2 and TRBJ2-5; D remains ambiguous. This sample comprised peripheral blood, obtained in a trial of Ad26.COV2.S vaccine versus placebo. The CDR3 sequence is CASSSRFPETQYF. DNA of the CDR3: TGTGCCAGCAGCTCCAGATTTCCGGAGACCCAGTACTTC.